This T cell receptor beta chain was recovered during a study of cytomegalovirus exposure and HLA in healthy donors. Study-level results: Versus the approximately 670-donor mean, an Asian-associated ancestry cluster reportedly showed fewer N-insertions in a later analysis.

The PCR used 60 Vbeta and 13 Jbeta primers. TCRdb keeps only in-frame clones here, not all; method: immunoSEQ multiplex PCR. The sample has about 120,000 clones; approximately 83% are singletons. V was cut by 7 bases and J by 6 bases, with 12 bases left in between. The CDR3 spans 12 residues. Germline CDR1 and CDR2: SEHNR and FQNEAQ (reference sequence). To note about this clone: Its antigen is unknown.

This sequence joins TRBV7-9 and TRBJ1-2; D possibly corresponds to TRBD1 (6 bases). Sequenced sample: PBMCs. This TCR derives from a man aged 35-49 years in good health and CMV-seronegative. CDR3 amino acids: CASITDSDGYTF. CDR3 nucleotide sequence: TGTGCCAGCATCACGGACAGTGATGGCTACACCTTC.